Sequencing of this T cell receptor beta chain was carried out in a study of T-cell memory formation after mild COVID-19. Points from the study as a whole: Detection of some responders pre-infection suggested pre-existing cross-reactive memory T cells participated. SARS-CoV-2 specificity of second-wave clones peaking day 37 was unconfirmed. Mainly CM and EM harbored the contracting CD4+ clones; mainly EMRA harbored the CD8+ ones.

Regarding this clonotype: Its antigen is unidentified.

One entry per CDR3 protein, called by TCRdb with MiXCR from the 5' RACE reads. Here the sample spans a few hundred thousand distinct CDR3 sequences, 15% to 20% being singletons. This CDR3 contains 14 residues. The germline CDR1 and CDR2 sequences are SQVTM and ANQGSEA. Between the trimmed V and J ends, which lost 5 bases and 1 base, there was a span of 9 bases. The chain employs TRBV29-1 and TRBJ1-6, with TRBD1 as a possible D gene (5 bases). The origin of this receptor is a man between 18 and 29 years old who had mild COVID-19 (a few samples of this study predate the infection). Cell type and time point are not known. The specimen sequenced was PBMCs or a T cell subset sorted from them (not recorded which). CDR3 residues: CSVRGGSYNSPLHF. CDR3 bases: TGCAGCGTTCGGGGGGGATCCTATAATTCACCCCTCCACTTT.